The 18 T cell receptor beta chains given below trace back to one sample, sequenced in a study of blood T cell repertoires in COVID-19. The data were produced by immunoSEQ multiplex PCR, yet TCRdb's version contains in-frame clones alone and is incomplete. The sample has some 430,000 clones; around 90% are singletons. The sample consisted of PBMCs or T cells enriched from blood (not recorded which). The receptors were gathered from a man aged 18 to 35 who had recovered from COVID-19.

Concerning this clone itself: This CDR3 is also generated by other DNA sequences in the sample. This sequence joins TRBV5-4 and TRBJ2-1; D is unclear. The CDR3 is 13 amino acids. V was trimmed by 3 bases and J by 3 bases, leaving 7 bases between them. In germline, CDR1 is SGHNT, CDR2 YYREEE (reference sequence). The CDR3 loop is CASSSPSYNEQFF. The CDR3 DNA is TGTGCCAGCAGCTCGCCTAGCTACAATGAGCAGTTCTTC. The full variable domain, in which reference TRBV5-4 and TRBJ2-1 provide the parts outside the CDR3, is ETGVTQSPTHLIKTRGQQVTLRCSSQSGHNTVSWYQQALGQGPQFIFQYYREEENGRGNFPPRFSGLQFPNYSSELNVNALELDDSALYLCASSSPSYNEQFFGPGTRLTVL.

The genes are TRBV2 and TRBJ1-4; 11 bases map to TRBD1. The germline CDR1 and CDR2 sequences are SNHLY and FYNNEI. Germline trimming cut 6 bases from V and 7 bases from J; bases unmatched to any gene: 4. This CDR3 has 14 residues. The CDR3 is CASRAGTGGEKLFF. The CDR3 DNA follows: TGTGCCAGCAGGGCCGGGACAGGGGGTGAAAAACTGTTTTTT.

J is TRBJ2-1 and V is TRBV19, with 13 bases fitting TRBD2. After removal of 6 bases from V and 1 base from J, the junction contained 6 bases not matched to a gene. The CDR3 covers 17 residues. Germline V gene sequence: CDR1 LNHDA, CDR2 SQIVND (reference sequence). The CDR3 spells CASSRTSGRDSYNEQFF. For the CDR3, the DNA is TGTGCCAGTAGCCGGACTAGCGGGAGAGATTCCTACAATGAGCAGTTCTTC.

The V gene is TRBV19, the J gene TRBJ2-2, with 10 nucleotides matching TRBD1. The V segment lost 6 bases and the J segment 5 bases; nucleotides outside the gene matches: 12. In germline, CDR1 is LNHDA, CDR2 SQIVND (reference sequence). CDR3 length: 17 residues. The CDR3 nucleotides read TGTGCCAGTAGAACCAGGACAGGGGGACGTGGGACCGGGGAGCTGTTTTTT. Residues: CASRTRTGGRGTGELFF.

The gene calls are TRBV18 and TRBJ1-6, with TRBD1 matching over 8 bases. CDR3 length equals 15 residues. V gave up 2 bases and J gave up 8 bases; unmatched junction bases: 5. In germline, CDR1 is KGHSH, CDR2 LQKENI. CDR3 protein: CASSPGQGIDSPLHF. The CDR3 nucleotides read TGTGCCAGCTCACCAGGACAGGGTATTGATTCACCCCTCCACTTT.

The rearrangement uses TRBV21-1 and TRBJ2-1; the table's D call TRBD2 went unverified against the DNA. TRBV21-1 is assigned pseudogene status. The CDR3 extends over 15 amino acids. CDR3 DNA: TGTGCCAGCAGGAAAACCGGAGCGGGTTTAAATGAGCAGTTCTTC. Its protein product is CASRKTGAGLNEQFF.

The chain uses TRBV6-1 and TRBJ1-5; D call uncertain. The CDR3 is 14 residues long. In germline, CDR1 is MNHNS, CDR2 SASEGT. Deletions cut 3 bases from V and 4 bases from J, with 10 bases between. The CDR3 region is CASSDTRGNQPQHF. The CDR3 DNA sequence: TGTGCCAGCAGTGATACGAGAGGAAATCAGCCCCAGCATTTT.

DNA for the CDR3: TGTGCCAGCAGCCAGGGACAGGGTCTTCAGCCCCAGCATTTT. It specifies CASSQGQGLQPQHF. The genes are TRBV27 and TRBJ1-5; 9 bases fit TRBD1. Germline V gene sequence: CDR1 MNHEY, CDR2 SMNVEV (reference sequence). Trimming took 6 bases from V and 6 from J; bases not matched to a gene: 6. This CDR3 is 14 amino acids long.

This chain joins TRBV10-3 and TRBJ1-3; TRBD1 aligns across 10 bases. Germline-derived CDR1 and CDR2 are ENHRY and SYGVKD. The CDR3 spans 17 residues. Trimming took 5 bases from V and 1 from J; bases not matched to a gene: 8. The CDR3: CAISTRTGGTSGNTIYF. The CDR3 DNA sequence: TGTGCCATCAGTACTCGGACAGGGGGAACGTCTGGAAACACCATATATTTT.

The chain carries TRBV27 and TRBJ1-2, with unresolved D. The germline CDR1 and CDR2 sequences are MNHEY and SMNVEV (reference sequence). This CDR3 comprises 13 residues. V shed 5 bases and J shed 8 bases, with 15 bases lying between them. CDR3 sequence: CASSPRRERGYTF. For the CDR3, the DNA is TGTGCCAGCAGTCCGCGACGGGAGCGCGGCTACACCTTC.

The gene calls are TRBV5-1 and TRBJ1-1, with D perhaps TRBD1 (6 bases). CDR3 length: 14 amino acids. V was cut by 4 bases and J by 4 bases, with 14 bases left in between. The V gene's germline CDR1 is SGHRS and CDR2 YFSETQ. The CDR3 reads CASSSRGGVTEAFF. The CDR3 DNA reads TGCGCCAGCAGCAGTCGGGGGGGCGTCACTGAAGCTTTCTTT.

The chain uses TRBV28 and TRBJ1-2; 8 nucleotides match TRBD1. V lost 10 bases, J lost 7 bases, and 20 bases stayed unmatched. The length of the CDR3 is 16 residues. Per germline, CDR1 MDHEN and CDR2 SYDVKM. The CDR3 DNA follows: TGTGCCACAACGACTCCGGGACAGGCCTCAAGGAGTGGCTACACCTTC. Protein product: CATTTPGQASRSGYTF.

CDR3 sequence: CASSPRPGQTTTGELFF. CDR3 nucleotide sequence: TGTGCCAGCAGCCCACGCCCGGGACAAACAACCACCGGGGAGCTGTTTTTT. V and J are TRBV9 and TRBJ2-2; TRBD1 is a possible D gene (6 bases). CDR3 length: 17 amino acids. V lost 4 bases and J 4 bases, leaving 20 bases between the germline ends. The V gene's germline CDR1 is SGDLS and CDR2 YYNGEE.

This chain connects TRBV15 to TRBJ1-1, with D unclear. Germline loops: CDR1 LNHNV, CDR2 YYDKDF (reference sequence). The CDR3 covers 15 residues. Trimming stripped 1 base from V and 0 bases from J, with 9 bases between. CDR3: CATSRVGALNTEAFF. The CDR3 bases are TGTGCCACCAGCAGAGTTGGAGCTTTGAACACTGAAGCTTTCTTT.

The V gene is TRBV7-9, the J gene TRBJ2-7; possible D gene TRBD2, 6 bases. V lost 5 bases and J lost 4, with 12 bases in between. Germline loops: CDR1 SEHNR, CDR2 FQNEAQ (reference sequence). This CDR3 spans 13 amino acids. CDR3 region: CASSPRTKYEQYF. The CDR3 region has the DNA TGTGCCAGCAGCCCACGGACTAAGTACGAGCAGTACTTC.

V and J are TRBV2 and TRBJ1-2, with D possibly matching TRBD1 (5 bases). The CDR3 is made up of 15 amino acids. Trimming stripped 7 bases from V and 0 bases from J, with 15 bases between. CDR1 and CDR2 from the germline V gene are SNHLY and FYNNEI. CDR3 loop: CASILDRFSNYGYTF. The CDR3 DNA reads as TGTGCCAGCATCCTCGACAGATTCTCTAACTATGGCTACACCTTC.

This chain connects TRBV13 to TRBJ2-5; 9 positions agree with TRBD2. V lost 5 bases and J lost 1; bases outside the gene matches: 14. This CDR3 has 18 residues. In germline, CDR1 is PRHDT, CDR2 FYEKMQ (reference sequence). The CDR3 loop is CASSPLGGSGRAQETQYF. CDR3 DNA: TGTGCCAGCAGCCCCCTCGGAGGTAGCGGGAGAGCCCAAGAGACCCAGTACTTC.

This clone was detected a few times. The J gene is TRBJ1-1, the V gene TRBV5-1; possibly TRBD1 for D (5 bases). The CDR3 is 18 residues long. V lost 1 base, J lost 4 bases, and 23 bases lay in between. Per the germline V gene, CDR1 is SGHRS and CDR2 is YFSETQ. The CDR3 DNA is TGCGCCAGCAGCTTGAATCTCGTAGGGGTAAACCTGAGCACTGAAGCTTTCTTT. Translation: CASSLNLVGVNLSTEAFF.